The rows below give T cell receptor beta chains drawn from one sample of a study of blood T cell repertoires in COVID-19. TCRdb keeps only in-frame clones here, not all; method: immunoSEQ multiplex PCR. Of tens of thousands of clones listed, around four fifths are singletons. What was sequenced was peripheral blood. These receptors were collected from a human donor in a cohort sampled during active COVID-19. CDR3s include the opening cysteine and the closing phenylalanine or tryptophan. The D gene is left open where the match is weak. Only some rows state a clone size, as once, few, many or a class for expanded clones.

cdr3_aa cdr3_nt clone_size j_call d_call v_call cdr3_length
CASCPGLSSGNTIYF TGCGCCAGCTGCCCGGGACTGTCCTCTGGAAACACCATATATTTT . TRBJ1-3 . TRBV5-1 15
CAISNRQAYGYTF TGTGCCATCAGTAATCGACAGGCCTATGGCTACACCTTC . TRBJ1-2 . TRBV10-3 13
CASSSTGGSSGRSTDTQYF TGTGCCAGCAGCTCCACCGGAGGGTCTAGCGGGAGAAGCACAGATACGCAGTATTTT . TRBJ2-3 TRBD2 TRBV7-8 19
CASSQDLNRDYGYTF TGCGCCAGCAGCCAAGATTTAAACAGGGACTATGGCTACACCTTC once TRBJ1-2 . TRBV4-3 15
CASSLSPGLGSLDQPQHF TGTGCCAGCAGTTTATCACCGGGACTGGGGTCCCTGGATCAGCCCCAGCATTTT . TRBJ1-5 . TRBV28 18
CASSRQNSPLHF TGTGCCAGCAGCCGACAGAATTCACCCCTCCACTTT . TRBJ1-6 . TRBV7-2 12
CASNLAGGNWETQYF TGTGCCAGCAACTTAGCAGGGGGCAACTGGGAGACCCAGTACTTC . TRBJ2-5 TRBD1 TRBV11-2 15
CASSHPSGSSDTQYF TGCGCCAGCAGTCATCCTAGCGGGAGTTCAGATACGCAGTATTTT . TRBJ2-3 TRBD2 TRBV23-1 15
CASSSSRTLPFNEQFF TGTGCCAGCAGCTCCTCCCGGACTCTACCCTTCAATGAGCAGTTCTTC . TRBJ2-1 . TRBV7-9 16
CASRETSGNFYNEQFF TGCGCCAGCAGGGAGACTAGCGGGAATTTCTACAATGAGCAGTTCTTC . TRBJ2-1 TRBD2 TRBV10-2 16
CASSALPGQGGNTIYF TGTGCCAGCAGCGCCTTACCGGGACAGGGGGGAAACACCATATATTTT . TRBJ1-3 TRBD1 TRBV7-2 16
CASSSEGGARDTQYF TGTGCCAGCAGCTCGGAGGGGGGGGCGAGGGATACGCAGTATTTT once TRBJ2-3 . TRBV9 15
CATLEGGTGELFF TGTGCCACCTTGGAGGGTGGCACCGGGGAGCTGTTTTTT . TRBJ2-2 . TRBV24-1 13
CASSLAVFTGNQPQHF TGTGCCAGCAGCTTAGCTGTATTCACGGGCAATCAGCCCCAGCATTTT once TRBJ1-5 . TRBV7-8 16
CASSQVDYQETQYF TGTGCCAGCAGCCAAGTGGACTATCAAGAGACCCAGTACTTC once TRBJ2-5 . TRBV4-2 14
CASSAQGLPTDTQYF TGTGCCAGCAGCGCGCAGGGCCTTCCCACAGATACGCAGTATTTT . TRBJ2-3 . TRBV7-2 15
CASRDRGRSEQYF TGTGCCAGCCGGGACAGGGGGCGAAGCGAGCAGTACTTC . TRBJ2-7 TRBD1 TRBV28 13
CASSLGTGVFGANVLTF TGTGCCAGCAGCCTCGGGACAGGCGTATTCGGGGCCAACGTCCTGACTTTC . TRBJ2-6 TRBD1 TRBV14 17
CASVDARHSSEQYF TGTGCCAGCGTCGATGCCCGCCATAGCTCCGAGCAGTACTTC once TRBJ2-7 . TRBV6-5 14
CASSPPRLAVFYEQYF TGTGCCAGCAGCCCACCCCGACTAGCCGTCTTCTACGAGCAGTACTTC . TRBJ2-7 TRBD2 TRBV7-9 16
CASSIKEGGRLYF TGTGCCAGTAGTATAAAGGAGGGAGGGAGGTTGTACTTC medium-sized TRBJ2-7 TRBD2 TRBV19 13
CASNDTPLDTEAFF TGTGCCAGCAATGACACCCCCCTCGACACTGAAGCTTTCTTT . TRBJ1-1 . TRBV3-1/TRBV3-2 14
CASSINRVDEQYF TGTGCCAGTAGTATAAACAGGGTCGACGAGCAGTACTTC . TRBJ2-7 . TRBV19 13
CAWSPGLTGTGYGYTF TGTGCCTGGAGCCCAGGGTTGACAGGGACGGGGTATGGCTACACCTTC medium-sized TRBJ1-2 TRBD1 TRBV30 16
CASSAGQGRGYTF TGTGCCAGCAGCGCCGGACAGGGACGGGGCTACACCTTC . TRBJ1-2 TRBD1 TRBV9 13
CASSQGVRGLGNTIYF TGTGCCAGCAGCCAAGGCGTCAGGGGGCTCGGAAACACCATATATTTT . TRBJ1-3 TRBD1 TRBV14 16
CASSLKAGLAGLSVAETQYF TGTGCCAGCAGCTTAAAGGCAGGGCTAGCGGGACTCTCCGTTGCTGAGACCCAGTACTTC . TRBJ2-5 TRBD2 TRBV7-3 20
CASGGLGWNEQFF TGTGCCAGCGGAGGACTTGGCTGGAATGAGCAGTTCTTC . TRBJ2-1 . TRBV2 13
CASSEALHRQGDGSYEQYF TGTGCCAGCAGTGAAGCGCTTCATAGACAGGGGGACGGCTCCTACGAGCAGTACTTC once TRBJ2-7 TRBD1 TRBV6-1 19
CAWSGTSGGEQYF TGTGCCTGGAGTGGGACTAGCGGGGGCGAGCAGTACTTC . TRBJ2-7 TRBD2 TRBV30 13
CASSVGGAGNTIYF TGTGCCAGCAGCGTAGGGGGGGCTGGAAACACCATATATTTT . TRBJ1-3 . TRBV9 14
CASSQDLAGGPDTQYF TGCGCCAGCAGCCAAGATTTGGCGGGGGGGCCCGATACGCAGTATTTT few TRBJ2-3 TRBD2 TRBV4-3 16
CASSQGRGNEQFF TGTGCCAGCAGCCAAGGCAGAGGCAATGAGCAGTTCTTC once TRBJ2-1 . TRBV3-1/TRBV3-2 13
CASSLLPQGRSNQPQHF TGTGCCAGCAGTTTGCTCCCCCAGGGGCGGAGCAATCAGCCCCAGCATTTT . TRBJ1-5 . TRBV27 17
CSAIQTGGNQPQHF TGCAGCGCGATTCAAACAGGGGGCAATCAGCCCCAGCATTTT . TRBJ1-5 TRBD1 TRBV29-1 14
CASSQVTGGLAGLGQQYF TGCGCCAGCAGCCAAGTAACCGGGGGTCTAGCGGGGCTCGGGCAGCAGTACTTC once TRBJ2-7 TRBD2 TRBV4-3 18
CASSVGGQGNTEAFF TGTGCCAGCAGCGTAGGTGGGCAGGGGAACACTGAAGCTTTCTTT . TRBJ1-1 . TRBV9 15
CASSFGTGGFGYTF TGTGCCAGCAGTTTCGGGACAGGGGGCTTTGGCTACACCTTC . TRBJ1-2 TRBD1 TRBV28 14
CASSLDGRVHGYTF TGTGCCAGCAGTTTAGATGGCAGGGTGCATGGCTACACCTTC . TRBJ1-2 . TRBV28 14
CASSLNRGLVRGYGYTF TGTGCCAGCAGCTTAAACAGGGGGCTTGTTCGGGGCTATGGCTACACCTTC . TRBJ1-2 TRBD1 TRBV7-8 17
CASSLGLAGVRGLNEQFF TGTGCCAGCAGCTTGGGGCTAGCGGGAGTCCGGGGGCTCAATGAGCAGTTCTTC . TRBJ2-1 TRBD2 TRBV7-6 18
CASSGAGGWYF TGTGCCAGCAGCGGAGCGGGGGGGTGGTATTTT . TRBJ2-3 TRBD2 TRBV9 11
CASSFRDNRDNEQFF TGTGCCAGTAGTTTCCGGGACAATCGCGACAATGAGCAGTTCTTC once TRBJ2-1 . TRBV19 15
CASNPARGGANSYNEQFF TGTGCCAGCAACCCAGCCCGTGGGGGCGCGAACTCCTACAATGAGCAGTTCTTC . TRBJ2-1 . TRBV9 18
CASSWGQDDKNIQYF TGTGCCAGCAGTTGGGGGCAGGACGACAAAAACATTCAGTACTTC . TRBJ2-4 . TRBV5-4 15
CASSFWGRQGEAFF TGTGCCAGCAGCTTTTGGGGGCGGCAGGGTGAAGCTTTCTTT . TRBJ1-1 . TRBV5-6 14
CASSITGATGELFF TGTGCCAGTAGTATCACGGGAGCCACCGGGGAGCTGTTTTTT . TRBJ2-2 . TRBV19 14
CASSQDAAGGYEQYF TGCGCCAGCAGCCAAGATGCAGCGGGAGGGTACGAGCAGTACTTC . TRBJ2-7 TRBD2 TRBV4-1 15
CASSVDGSGGHTDTQYF TGTGCCAGCAGCGTAGATGGTAGCGGGGGGCACACAGATACGCAGTATTTT . TRBJ2-3 TRBD2 TRBV9 17
CASHGTSEFGRAQYF TGTGCCAGCCATGGAACTAGCGAGTTCGGTAGGGCCCAGTACTTC . TRBJ2-5 TRBD2 TRBV28 15
CASRQIYGYTF TGTGCCAGTCGACAGATCTATGGCTACACCTTC . TRBJ1-2 . TRBV19 11
CASSIAGISGNTIYF TGTGCCAGTAGTATAGCAGGGATCTCCGGAAACACCATATATTTT . TRBJ1-3 . TRBV19 15
CASSSMDPRAYEQYF TGTGCCAGCAGCTCTATGGATCCCCGGGCCTACGAGCAGTACTTC . TRBJ2-7 . TRBV7-9 15
CASSSGQPNSGNTIYF TGTGCCAGCAGCTCGGGACAGCCGAACTCTGGAAACACCATATATTTT . TRBJ1-3 TRBD1 TRBV7-9 16
CASSVTSGGRGEQFF TGTGCCAGCAGCGTCACTAGCGGGGGTAGAGGTGAGCAGTTCTTC few TRBJ2-1 TRBD2 TRBV7-2 15
CASLGQANQPQHF TGTGCCAGCCTTGGACAGGCAAATCAGCCCCAGCATTTT . TRBJ1-5 TRBD1 TRBV6-6 13
CASSKVPRDTYNYGYTF TGTGCCAGCAGCAAAGTACCCCGGGACACCTATAACTATGGCTACACCTTC . TRBJ1-2 . TRBV21-1 17
CASSSIVGGGDTQYF TGCGCCAGCAGCTCGATTGTCGGGGGTGGAGATACGCAGTATTTT . TRBJ2-3 . TRBV5-1 15
CASSPGVGANVLTF TGTGCCAGCAGTCCAGGGGTTGGGGCCAACGTCCTGACTTTC . TRBJ2-6 . TRBV28 14
CASSVGTVNTGELFF TGTGCCAGCAGCGTCGGGACAGTGAACACCGGGGAGCTGTTTTTT . TRBJ2-2 TRBD1 TRBV9 15